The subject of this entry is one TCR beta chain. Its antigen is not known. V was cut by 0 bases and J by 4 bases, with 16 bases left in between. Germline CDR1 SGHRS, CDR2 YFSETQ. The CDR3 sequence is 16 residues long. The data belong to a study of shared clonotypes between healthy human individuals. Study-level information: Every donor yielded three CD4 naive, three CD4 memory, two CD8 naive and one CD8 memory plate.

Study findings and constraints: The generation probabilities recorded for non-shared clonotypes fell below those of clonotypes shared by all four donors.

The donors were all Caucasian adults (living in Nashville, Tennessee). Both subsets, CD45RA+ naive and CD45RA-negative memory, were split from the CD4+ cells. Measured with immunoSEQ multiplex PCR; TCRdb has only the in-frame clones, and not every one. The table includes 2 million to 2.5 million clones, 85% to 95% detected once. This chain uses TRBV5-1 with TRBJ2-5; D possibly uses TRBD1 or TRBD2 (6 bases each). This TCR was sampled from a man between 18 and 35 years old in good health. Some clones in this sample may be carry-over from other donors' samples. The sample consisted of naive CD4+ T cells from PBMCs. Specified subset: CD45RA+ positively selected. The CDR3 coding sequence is TGCGCCAGCAGCTTGGTATCGGGGGCGCTTGGAGAGACCCAGTACTTC. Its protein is CASSLVSGALGETQYF.